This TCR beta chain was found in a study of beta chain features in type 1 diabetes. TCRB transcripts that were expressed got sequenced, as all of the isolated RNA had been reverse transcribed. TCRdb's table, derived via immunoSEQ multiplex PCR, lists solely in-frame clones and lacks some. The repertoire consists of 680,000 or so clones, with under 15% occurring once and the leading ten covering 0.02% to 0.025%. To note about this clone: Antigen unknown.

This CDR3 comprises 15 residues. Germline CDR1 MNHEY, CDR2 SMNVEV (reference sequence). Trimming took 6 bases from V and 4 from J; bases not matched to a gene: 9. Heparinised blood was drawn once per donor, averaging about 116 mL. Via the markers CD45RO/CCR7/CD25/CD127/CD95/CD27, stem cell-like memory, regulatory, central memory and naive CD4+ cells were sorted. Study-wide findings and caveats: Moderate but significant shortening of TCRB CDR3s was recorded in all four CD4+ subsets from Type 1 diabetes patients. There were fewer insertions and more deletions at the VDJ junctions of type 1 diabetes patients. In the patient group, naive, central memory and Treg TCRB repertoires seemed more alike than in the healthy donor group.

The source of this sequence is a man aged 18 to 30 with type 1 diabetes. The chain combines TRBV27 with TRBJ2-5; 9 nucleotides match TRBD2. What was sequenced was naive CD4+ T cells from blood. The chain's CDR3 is CASRRAGGGLETQYF. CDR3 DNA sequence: TGTGCCAGCAGACGAGCGGGGGGAGGCTTAGAGACCCAGTACTTC.